The rows below give T cell receptor beta chains drawn from one sample of a study of T cells in Graves' hyperthyroidism and ophthalmopathy. MiXCR was run by TCRdb on the multiplex PCR reads, yielding one entry per CDR3 protein. The sample records 490,000 or so distinct CDR3 sequences, approximately 22% being singletons. Source material: blood. Every receptor here comes from a woman between 65 and 79 years old with Graves' ophthalmopathy. CDR3s include the opening cysteine and the closing phenylalanine or tryptophan. Each record gives: CDR3 DNA, CDR3 protein, clone size, V gene, J gene, D gene. A D gene is named only where the DNA matches it firmly. Size tells how often a clone was seen (once, few, many) or the class of an expanded clone, and some rows leave it out.

CDR3 DNA: TGTGCCAGCAGTTATGGGACGGGAGGGGTAGATACGCAGTATTTT
CDR3 protein: CASSYGTGGVDTQYF
clone size: .
V gene: TRBV27
J gene: TRBJ2-3
D gene: TRBD2

CDR3 DNA: TGTGCCAGCACCCCGCCCTGGGTTAACACTGAAGCTTTCTTT
CDR3 protein: CASTPPWVNTEAFF
clone size: many
V gene: TRBV27
J gene: TRBJ1-1
D gene: .

CDR3 DNA: TGTGCCAGCAGCGTGGGGGGAGTGGGCGAGCAGTACTTC
CDR3 protein: CASSVGGVGEQYF
clone size: many
V gene: TRBV9
J gene: TRBJ2-7
D gene: .

CDR3 DNA: TGTGCCAGCAGCCAGGGACTAGCGGGAGTGGGTTACGAGCAGTACTTC
CDR3 protein: CASSQGLAGVGYEQYF
clone size: few
V gene: TRBV3-1
J gene: TRBJ2-7
D gene: TRBD2

CDR3 DNA: TGTGCCAGCAGCCCCCGTGGACTAGCGGGGGTGGGGGCCGGTGAGCAGTTCTTC
CDR3 protein: CASSPRGLAGVGAGEQFF
clone size: many
V gene: TRBV12-3/TRBV12-4
J gene: TRBJ2-1
D gene: TRBD2

CDR3 DNA: TGCAGTGCCACCCCTCTAGCGGGAGAGGCAGATACGCAGTATTTT
CDR3 protein: CSATPLAGEADTQYF
clone size: few
V gene: TRBV20-1
J gene: TRBJ2-3
D gene: TRBD2

CDR3 DNA: TGTGCCAGCTCACCACAGGGACAACAGAATTCACCCCTCCACTTT
CDR3 protein: CASSPQGQQNSPLHF
clone size: .
V gene: TRBV18
J gene: TRBJ1-6
D gene: .

CDR3 DNA: TGCAGTGCCACCGGACTAGCGGGAGCGTCGGGGGATGAGCAGTTCTTC
CDR3 protein: CSATGLAGASGDEQFF
clone size: .
V gene: TRBV20-1
J gene: TRBJ2-1
D gene: TRBD2

CDR3 DNA: TGTGCCAGCAGCCCTTGGACTAGCGGGGTAAAACGTAATCCTAGCACAGATACGCAGTATTTT
CDR3 protein: CASSPWTSGVKRNPSTDTQYF
clone size: few
V gene: TRBV7-8
J gene: TRBJ2-3
D gene: TRBD2

CDR3 DNA: TGCAGTGCTAGAGATCGGTTAAGGGGGCTCTACGAGCAGTACTTC
CDR3 protein: CSARDRLRGLYEQYF
clone size: few
V gene: TRBV20-1
J gene: TRBJ2-7
D gene: TRBD1

CDR3 DNA: TGTGCCAGCAGGGCCTTATGGCGGTCTGACTACGAGCAGTACTTC
CDR3 protein: CASRALWRSDYEQYF
clone size: few
V gene: TRBV6-2/TRBV6-3
J gene: TRBJ2-7
D gene: .

CDR3 DNA: TGCGCCAGCAGCCCTACCGTCCCGGGACTAGCGGGAGGACCCAATGAGCAGTTCTTC
CDR3 protein: CASSPTVPGLAGGPNEQFF
clone size: .
V gene: TRBV5-1
J gene: TRBJ2-1
D gene: TRBD2

CDR3 DNA: TGTGCCAGCAGCCATCCCATAGCGGGAGGAGTTGAGACCCAGTACTTC
CDR3 protein: CASSHPIAGGVETQYF
clone size: few
V gene: TRBV3-1
J gene: TRBJ2-5
D gene: TRBD2

CDR3 DNA: TGTGCCAGCAGTTCACCCCCGGGGTCTAGCGGAAGCTACGGGGAGCTGTTTTTT
CDR3 protein: CASSSPPGSSGSYGELFF
clone size: many
V gene: TRBV12-3/TRBV12-4
J gene: TRBJ2-2
D gene: TRBD2

CDR3 DNA: TGTGCCAGCAGCCAAGATCCGATGGCAAGCAATCAGCCCCAGCATTTT
CDR3 protein: CASSQDPMASNQPQHF
clone size: .
V gene: TRBV3-2
J gene: TRBJ1-5
D gene: .

CDR3 DNA: TGTGCCAGCAAGGCAGGGTGGGAGGAAAAACTGTTTTTT
CDR3 protein: CASKAGWEEKLFF
clone size: many
V gene: TRBV2
J gene: TRBJ1-4
D gene: .

CDR3 DNA: TGTGCCAGCAGTGAACACACAGGGGTAAACACTGAAGCTTTCTTT
CDR3 protein: CASSEHTGVNTEAFF
clone size: many
V gene: TRBV2
J gene: TRBJ1-1
D gene: TRBD1

CDR3 DNA: TGTGCCAGTAGTATGGGGGGAAATCAGCCCCAGCATTTT
CDR3 protein: CASSMGGNQPQHF
clone size: .
V gene: TRBV19
J gene: TRBJ1-5
D gene: .

CDR3 DNA: TGTGCCAGCAGTCAGTTGGATGAGCAGTTCTTC
CDR3 protein: CASSQLDEQFF
clone size: .
V gene: TRBV12-3/TRBV12-4
J gene: TRBJ2-1
D gene: .

CDR3 DNA: TGTGCCAGCAGTGGGACAGTCCCGAACACTGAAGCTTTCTTT
CDR3 protein: CASSGTVPNTEAFF
clone size: many
V gene: TRBV2
J gene: TRBJ1-1
D gene: .

CDR3 DNA: TGCGCCAGCAGCCATGGCCCTGGAGGGCGGGGCTACACCTTC
CDR3 protein: CASSHGPGGRGYTF
clone size: .
V gene: TRBV4-1
J gene: TRBJ1-2
D gene: .

CDR3 DNA: TGTGCCAGCAGTGAACAGGGGCTTGGTTATGGCTACACCTTC
CDR3 protein: CASSEQGLGYGYTF
clone size: .
V gene: TRBV25-1
J gene: TRBJ1-2
D gene: .

CDR3 DNA: TGTGCCAGCAGTTTGGGGGGACACCGCAATCAGCCCCAGCATTTT
CDR3 protein: CASSLGGHRNQPQHF
clone size: many
V gene: TRBV12-3/TRBV12-4
J gene: TRBJ1-5
D gene: .

CDR3 DNA: TGTGCCAGCAGCGTAGTTGCGAGCGTCCAAGAGACCCAGTACTTC
CDR3 protein: CASSVVASVQETQYF
clone size: .
V gene: TRBV9
J gene: TRBJ2-5
D gene: .

CDR3 DNA: TGTGCCAGCAGGGGGTTCCGGACAGATACGCAGTATTTT
CDR3 protein: CASRGFRTDTQYF
clone size: many
V gene: TRBV28
J gene: TRBJ2-3
D gene: .

CDR3 DNA: TGTGCCAGCAGCCCCTCGAGGGTGCAAGGCTACACCTTC
CDR3 protein: CASSPSRVQGYTF
clone size: .
V gene: TRBV12-3/TRBV12-4
J gene: TRBJ1-2
D gene: .

CDR3 DNA: TGTGCCAGCAGTTACTCAACAGGAGCGGCCACCGGGGAGCTGTTTTTT
CDR3 protein: CASSYSTGAATGELFF
clone size: .
V gene: TRBV6-2/TRBV6-3
J gene: TRBJ2-2
D gene: .

CDR3 DNA: TGTGCCAGCAGTCTCTCCGGGGATCAGCCCCAGCATTTT
CDR3 protein: CASSLSGDQPQHF
clone size: many
V gene: TRBV12-3/TRBV12-4
J gene: TRBJ1-5
D gene: .

CDR3 DNA: TGTGCCAGCAGCTTCGGGACAGAGAACACTGAAGCTTTCTTT
CDR3 protein: CASSFGTENTEAFF
clone size: few
V gene: TRBV7-2
J gene: TRBJ1-1
D gene: TRBD1

CDR3 DNA: TGCGCCAGCAGTGGGGGTGGGCCTGACTATGGCTACACCTTC
CDR3 protein: CASSGGGPDYGYTF
clone size: .
V gene: TRBV10-2
J gene: TRBJ1-2
D gene: .

CDR3 DNA: TGTGCCAGCAGCCAAGATGGGCGGGCCGGGAGGTTCGAGCAGTACTTC
CDR3 protein: CASSQDGRAGRFEQYF
clone size: few
V gene: TRBV3-1
J gene: TRBJ2-7
D gene: TRBD2

CDR3 DNA: TGTGCCAGCAGCTTAGGTGCACAAGAGACCCAGTACTTC
CDR3 protein: CASSLGAQETQYF
clone size: .
V gene: TRBV7-2
J gene: TRBJ2-5
D gene: .

CDR3 DNA: TGCGCCAGCAGCTTGGCCGAGAACTACAATGAGCAGTTCTTC
CDR3 protein: CASSLAENYNEQFF
clone size: .
V gene: TRBV5-1
J gene: TRBJ2-1
D gene: .

CDR3 DNA: TGTGCCAGCAAACTAGCGGGGGCGCAGGGTGAGCAGTTCTTC
CDR3 protein: CASKLAGAQGEQFF
clone size: few
V gene: TRBV27
J gene: TRBJ2-1
D gene: TRBD2

CDR3 DNA: TGTGCCAGCAGCGGGGCTAGCCCAGATGAGCAGTTCTTC
CDR3 protein: CASSGASPDEQFF
clone size: many
V gene: TRBV7-3
J gene: TRBJ2-1
D gene: .

CDR3 DNA: TGCGCCAGCAGCTCCTCCGGGAGACAAGACAATGAGCAGTTCTTC
CDR3 protein: CASSSSGRQDNEQFF
clone size: .
V gene: TRBV5-1
J gene: TRBJ2-1
D gene: .

CDR3 DNA: TGCAGCGTCCCCGGACAGGCTGGGGAAAAACTGTTTTTT
CDR3 protein: CSVPGQAGEKLFF
clone size: few
V gene: TRBV29-1
J gene: TRBJ1-4
D gene: TRBD1

CDR3 DNA: TGTGCCAGCAGTGAGACGGGAGGGCCAACCGGGGAGCTGTTTTTT
CDR3 protein: CASSETGGPTGELFF
clone size: many
V gene: TRBV2
J gene: TRBJ2-2
D gene: TRBD2

CDR3 DNA: TGTGCCAGCAGCCATCTAGCGGACGGGGAGTATTTT
CDR3 protein: CASSHLADGEYF
clone size: .
V gene: TRBV3-1
J gene: TRBJ2-3
D gene: TRBD2

CDR3 DNA: TGCAGTGTGTTAACGGATAATGGCTACACCTTC
CDR3 protein: CSVLTDNGYTF
clone size: .
V gene: TRBV20-1
J gene: TRBJ1-2
D gene: .

CDR3 DNA: TGTGCCAGCAGCTTAGGGGGCCTAGCGGGCACCGGGGAGCTGTTTTTT
CDR3 protein: CASSLGGLAGTGELFF
clone size: .
V gene: TRBV11-2
J gene: TRBJ2-2
D gene: TRBD2

CDR3 DNA: TGTGCCAGCAGTGGGTGGAGGACGGTGAATAATGAGCAGTTCTTC
CDR3 protein: CASSGWRTVNNEQFF
clone size: many
V gene: TRBV2
J gene: TRBJ2-1
D gene: .

CDR3 DNA: TGTGCCTGGAGTGTCGGCGGGACCCCAGATACGCAGTATTTT
CDR3 protein: CAWSVGGTPDTQYF
clone size: .
V gene: TRBV30
J gene: TRBJ2-3
D gene: .

CDR3 DNA: TGCGCCAGCAGCGCCAATCGACAGGGGCCGGGAGGCTACACCTTC
CDR3 protein: CASSANRQGPGGYTF
clone size: .
V gene: TRBV4-1
J gene: TRBJ1-2
D gene: TRBD1

CDR3 DNA: TGTGCCACCAGCTACAGCTTGAATTCACCCCTCCACTTT
CDR3 protein: CATSYSLNSPLHF
clone size: few
V gene: TRBV15
J gene: TRBJ1-6
D gene: .

CDR3 DNA: TGTGCCAGCAGTTTACTCAGGGACACCTACGAGCAGTACTTC
CDR3 protein: CASSLLRDTYEQYF
clone size: few
V gene: TRBV27
J gene: TRBJ2-7
D gene: .

CDR3 DNA: TGTGCCACCAGGAGCTCGAGTACCTACGAGCAGTACTTC
CDR3 protein: CATRSSSTYEQYF
clone size: many
V gene: TRBV28
J gene: TRBJ2-7
D gene: .

CDR3 DNA: TGTGCCAGCAGCGCCCATCCGGCGACTAGCGGGAGGCGGGTTGTCGGGGAGCTGTTTTTT
CDR3 protein: CASSAHPATSGRRVVGELFF
clone size: .
V gene: TRBV9
J gene: TRBJ2-2
D gene: TRBD2

CDR3 DNA: TGTGCCATCAGGGGTAGGGACACTGAAGCTTTCTTT
CDR3 protein: CAIRGRDTEAFF
clone size: once
V gene: TRBV10-3
J gene: TRBJ1-1
D gene: .

CDR3 DNA: TGTGCCAGCAGTAGGGCTAGCCGCACCGGGGAGCTGTTTTTT
CDR3 protein: CASSRASRTGELFF
clone size: many
V gene: TRBV2
J gene: TRBJ2-2
D gene: .

CDR3 DNA: TGTGCCACGTTATCCCCTCAACTAGCGAGCTCCTACAATGAGCAGTTCTTC
CDR3 protein: CATLSPQLASSYNEQFF
clone size: few
V gene: TRBV13
J gene: TRBJ2-1
D gene: TRBD2

CDR3 DNA: TGTGCCAGCAGGACACTCGGGACCGATCAAGTGACCCAGTACTTC
CDR3 protein: CASRTLGTDQVTQYF
clone size: .
V gene: TRBV12-3/TRBV12-4
J gene: TRBJ2-5
D gene: .

CDR3 DNA: TGTGCAAGCGACGGCGGATCGAACACCGGGGAGCTGTTTTTT
CDR3 protein: CASDGGSNTGELFF
clone size: .
V gene: TRBV2
J gene: TRBJ2-2
D gene: .